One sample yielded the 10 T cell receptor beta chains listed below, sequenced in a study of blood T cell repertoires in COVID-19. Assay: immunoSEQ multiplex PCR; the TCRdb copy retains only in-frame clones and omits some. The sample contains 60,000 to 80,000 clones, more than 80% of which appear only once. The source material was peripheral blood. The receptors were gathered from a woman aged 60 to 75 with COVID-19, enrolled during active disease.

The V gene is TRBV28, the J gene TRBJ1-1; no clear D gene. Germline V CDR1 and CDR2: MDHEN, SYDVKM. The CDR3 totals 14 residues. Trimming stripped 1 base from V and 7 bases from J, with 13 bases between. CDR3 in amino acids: CASSLSQVTVEAFF. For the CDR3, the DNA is TGTGCCAGCAGTTTATCGCAGGTGACCGTTGAAGCTTTCTTT.

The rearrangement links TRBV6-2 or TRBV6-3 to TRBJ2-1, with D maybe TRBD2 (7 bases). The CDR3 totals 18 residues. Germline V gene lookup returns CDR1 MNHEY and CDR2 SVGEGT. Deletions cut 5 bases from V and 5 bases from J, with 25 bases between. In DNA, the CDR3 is TGTGCCAGCAGTGACCTTAGGGGGGGAAGTGGGGCACACAATGAGCAGTTCTTC. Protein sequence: CASSDLRGGSGAHNEQFF.

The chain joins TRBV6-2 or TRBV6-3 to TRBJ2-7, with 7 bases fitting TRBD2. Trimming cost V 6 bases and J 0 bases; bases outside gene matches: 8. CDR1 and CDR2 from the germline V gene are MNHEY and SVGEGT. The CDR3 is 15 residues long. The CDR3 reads CASSLGTTASYEQYF. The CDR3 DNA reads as TGTGCCAGCAGCCTGGGGACTACCGCCTCCTACGAGCAGTACTTC.

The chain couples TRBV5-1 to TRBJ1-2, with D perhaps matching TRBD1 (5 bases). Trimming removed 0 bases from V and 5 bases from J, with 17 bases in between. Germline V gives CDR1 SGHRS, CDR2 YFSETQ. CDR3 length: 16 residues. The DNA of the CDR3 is TGCGCCAGCAGCTTGGCCGGAGGGGATCTCTTGTATGGCTACACCTTC. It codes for CASSLAGGDLLYGYTF.

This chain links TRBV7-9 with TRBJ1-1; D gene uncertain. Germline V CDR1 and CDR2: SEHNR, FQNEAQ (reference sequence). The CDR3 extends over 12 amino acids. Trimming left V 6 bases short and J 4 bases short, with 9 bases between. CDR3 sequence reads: CASRGGRTEAFF. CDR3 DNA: TGTGCCAGCAGGGGAGGTCGCACTGAAGCTTTCTTT.

The CDR3 DNA reads as TGCAGTGCCAGTTTCCGGGACAGGGGTTCTGAAAAACTGTTTTTT. Protein sequence: CSASFRDRGSEKLFF. The V gene is TRBV20-1, the J gene TRBJ1-4; 10 bases fit TRBD1. J gave up 7 bases and V 6 bases, and 11 bases lay outside the gene matches. CDR1 and CDR2 from the germline V gene are DFQATT and SNEGSKA (reference sequence). This CDR3 comprises 15 residues.

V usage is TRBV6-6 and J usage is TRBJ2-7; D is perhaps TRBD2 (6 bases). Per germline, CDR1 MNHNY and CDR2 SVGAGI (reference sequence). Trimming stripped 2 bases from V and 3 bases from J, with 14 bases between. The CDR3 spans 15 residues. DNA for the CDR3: TGTGCCAGCAGTTACGCCAGGGAGGTCCGCTACGAGCAGTACTTC. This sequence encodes CASSYAREVRYEQYF.

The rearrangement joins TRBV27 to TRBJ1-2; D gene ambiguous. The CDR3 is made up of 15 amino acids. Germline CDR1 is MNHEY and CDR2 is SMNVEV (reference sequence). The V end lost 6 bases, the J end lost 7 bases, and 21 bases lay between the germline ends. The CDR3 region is CASSRTDLTRSGYTF. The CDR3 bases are TGTGCCAGCAGCCGGACGGACTTAACTCGGAGTGGCTACACCTTC.

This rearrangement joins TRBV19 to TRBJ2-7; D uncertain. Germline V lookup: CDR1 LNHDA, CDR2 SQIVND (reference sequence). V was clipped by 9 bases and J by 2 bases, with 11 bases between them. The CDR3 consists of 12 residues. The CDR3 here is CASRSPAYEQYF. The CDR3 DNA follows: TGTGCCAGCAGGTCTCCCGCCTACGAGCAGTACTTC.

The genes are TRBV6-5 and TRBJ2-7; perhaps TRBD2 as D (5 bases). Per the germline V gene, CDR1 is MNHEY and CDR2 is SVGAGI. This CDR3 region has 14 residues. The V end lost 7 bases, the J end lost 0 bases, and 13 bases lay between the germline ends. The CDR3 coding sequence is TGTGCCAGCACCCGACGAGGGAGCTCCTACGAGCAGTACTTC. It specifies CASTRRGSSYEQYF.